Included here is one T cell receptor beta chain sequence, with context. As yet, its antigen is unknown. As handled by the study authors: Filtering of immunoSEQ junctional sequences could not match full-length read filtering. Clones were sequenced by immunoSEQ multiplex PCR, and TCRdb holds only the in-frame ones, with some missing. The V and J calls and clone size were taken over from that table, and D and trimming were inferred from the DNA. Of around 1.4 million clones detected, 98% appear once; the ten largest clones hold 0.36%. These data are taken from a study of shared clonotypes between healthy human individuals. Whole-study results and caveats: A handful of donors showed sharing of about 4.8% of naive CD4 clonotypes. On the whole, naive subsets had larger estimated richness than memory subsets had.

There are 14 residues in the CDR3. The V end lost 1 base, the J end lost 5 bases, and 12 bases lay between the germline ends. Germline V gene sequence: CDR1 SGHTA, CDR2 FQGNSA. The sequenced sample consisted of naive CD4+ T cells sorted from blood. Regarding subset: CD45RA+ positively selected. This sequence joins TRBV7-2 and TRBJ2-7; D is unresolved. The TCR was taken from a man aged 25-45 years in good health. CDR3 coding DNA: TGTGCCAGCAGCTTAGATCAGGTTCGGGACGAGCAGTACTTC. Residues: CASSLDQVRDEQYF.